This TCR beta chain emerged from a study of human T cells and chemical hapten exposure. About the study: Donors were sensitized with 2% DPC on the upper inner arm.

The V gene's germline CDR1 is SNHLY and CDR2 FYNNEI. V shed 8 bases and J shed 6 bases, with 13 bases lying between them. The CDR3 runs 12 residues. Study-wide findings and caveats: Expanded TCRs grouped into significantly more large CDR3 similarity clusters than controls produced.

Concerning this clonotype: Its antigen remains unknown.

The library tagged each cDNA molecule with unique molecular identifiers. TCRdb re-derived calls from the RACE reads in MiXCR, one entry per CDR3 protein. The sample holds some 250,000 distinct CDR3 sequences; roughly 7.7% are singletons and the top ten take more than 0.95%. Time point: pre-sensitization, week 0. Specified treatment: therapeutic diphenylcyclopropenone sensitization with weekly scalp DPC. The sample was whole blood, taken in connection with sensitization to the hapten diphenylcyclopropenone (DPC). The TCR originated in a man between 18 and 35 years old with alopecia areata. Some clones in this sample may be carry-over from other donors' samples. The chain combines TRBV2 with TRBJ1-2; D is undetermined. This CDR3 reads CASSLTRNGYTF. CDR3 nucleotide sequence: TGTGCCAGCTCCCTAACCAGGAATGGCTACACCTTC.